This T cell receptor beta chain was recovered during a study of blood T cell repertoires in COVID-19. Study-level background: Acute and convalescent COVID-19 specimens originated in the United States, Italy and Spain.

Germline V gives CDR1 LGHDT, CDR2 YNNKEL (reference sequence). V was shortened by 0 bases and J by 9 bases, with 9 bases between the two germline ends. The CDR3 extends over 12 amino acids. How the authors handled the data: The authors estimated nucleated cell counts from reference gene primer amplification. Some clones are missing from TCRdb's copy, which holds only in-frame ones; the method was immunoSEQ multiplex PCR. V and J calls and clone size follow that table, whereas D and trimming were derived from the DNA. The repertoire holds roughly 240,000 clones, with roughly 83% as singletons. The sequence was collected from a man aged 60-69 years who had recovered from COVID-19. The sequencing sample was made of peripheral blood. The chain is built from TRBV3-1 (or the pseudogene TRBV3-2) and TRBJ2-7; possibly TRBD1 for D (5 bases). CDR3 bases: TGTGCCAGCAGCCAAGAAGGGGCCGGGCAGTACTTC. Its translation is CASSQEGAGQYF.